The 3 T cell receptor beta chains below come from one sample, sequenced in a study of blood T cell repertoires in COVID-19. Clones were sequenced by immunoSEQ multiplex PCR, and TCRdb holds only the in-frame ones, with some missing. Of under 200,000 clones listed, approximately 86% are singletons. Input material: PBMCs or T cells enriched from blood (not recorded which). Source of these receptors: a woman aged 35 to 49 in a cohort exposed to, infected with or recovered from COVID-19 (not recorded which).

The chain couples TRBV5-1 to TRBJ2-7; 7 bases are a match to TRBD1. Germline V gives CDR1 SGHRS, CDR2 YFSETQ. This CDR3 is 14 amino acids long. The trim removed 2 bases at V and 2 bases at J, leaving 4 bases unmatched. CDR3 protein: CASSFDRVTYEQYF. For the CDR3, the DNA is TGCGCCAGCAGCTTTGACAGGGTCACCTACGAGCAGTACTTC. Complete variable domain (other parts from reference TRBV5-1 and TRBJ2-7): KAGVTQTPRYLIKTRGQQVTLSCSPISGHRSVSWYQQTPGQGLQFLFEYFSETQRNKGNFPGRFSGRQFSNSRSEMNVSTLELGDSALYLCASSFDRVTYEQYFGPGTRLTVT.

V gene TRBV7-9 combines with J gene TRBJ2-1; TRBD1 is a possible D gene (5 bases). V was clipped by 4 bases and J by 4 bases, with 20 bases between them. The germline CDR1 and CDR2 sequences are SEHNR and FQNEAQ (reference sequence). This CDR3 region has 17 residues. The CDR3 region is CASSSARLGVHYNEQFF. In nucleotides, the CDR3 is TGTGCCAGCAGCTCCGCTCGGCTAGGGGTTCATTACAATGAGCAGTTCTTC.

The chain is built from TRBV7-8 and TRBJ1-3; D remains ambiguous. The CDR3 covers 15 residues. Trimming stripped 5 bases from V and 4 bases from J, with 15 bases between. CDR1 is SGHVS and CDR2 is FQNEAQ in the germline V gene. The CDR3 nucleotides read TGTGCCAGCAGCAGCACAACAGTACAAGGAAACACCATATATTTT. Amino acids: CASSSTTVQGNTIYF. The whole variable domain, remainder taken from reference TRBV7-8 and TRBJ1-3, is GAGVSQSPRYKVAKRGQDVALRCDPISGHVSLFWYQQALGQGPEFLTYFQNEAQLDKSGLPSDRFFAERPEGSVSTLKIQRTQQEDSAVYLCASSSTTVQGNTIYFGEGSWLTVV.